Detailed here is one TCR beta chain. Its antigen is as yet unknown. This specimen belongs to a study of T cell responses to AZD1222 COVID-19 vaccine. Study conclusions and caveats: Among the donors, most were white British and more were female, and clonal diversity was possibly underestimated. Reportedly, close to half of spike-specific TCRs are directed against unmutated variant regions. Every sample of the repertoires postdated the peak T cell response.

The CDR3 loop spans 15 amino acids. The V end was cut by 1 base, the J end by 0 bases, with 7 bases between. CDR1 is KGHSH, CDR2 LQKENI, per germline. Data came from immunoSEQ multiplex PCR; TCRdb stores just in-frame clones and leaves some out. The table lists over 120,000 clones, around 93% of them singletons, with about 3.7% in the top ten. This sequence was found in an adult who received the AZD1222 COVID-19 vaccine. This chain uses TRBV18 with TRBJ1-3; D is unclear. The source material was peripheral blood, sampled 28 days after the second AZD1222 dose. The CDR3 DNA reads TGTGCCAGCTCACCACAGGTCAGCTCTGGAAACACCATATATTTT. This codes for CASSPQVSSGNTIYF.